Listed below are T cell receptor beta chains from one sample, sequenced in a study of T cell responses to AZD1222 COVID-19 vaccine. Sequenced by immunoSEQ multiplex PCR; TCRdb stores in-frame clones only, minus some. The data show 130,000 to 150,000 clones, 80% to 95% seen once. The material was peripheral blood, obtained on day 0 of MenACWY control vaccination. The receptors shown here come from an adult in good health. The CDR3 runs from the conserved cysteine through the conserved F or W. Each record gives: V gene, clone size, D gene, J gene, CDR3 protein, CDR3 DNA. A D gene is named only where the DNA matches it firmly. Size values are once, few and many counts, or a class for expanded clones, and some rows have none.

TRBV4-2,.,TRBD2,TRBJ2-3,CASSQGIAGLTDTQYF,TGTGCCAGCAGCCAAGGGATAGCGGGACTCACAGATACGCAGTATTTT
TRBV27,.,.,TRBJ2-7,CASSLSGMIGNEQYF,TGTGCCAGCAGTTTATCGGGAATGATCGGGAACGAGCAGTACTTC
TRBV20-1,.,.,TRBJ2-1,CSARDSHEQFF,TGCAGTGCTAGAGATTCCCATGAGCAGTTCTTC
TRBV3-1/TRBV3-2,.,TRBD1,TRBJ1-5,CASSPGTGNQPQHF,TGTGCCAGCAGCCCGGGGACAGGCAATCAGCCCCAGCATTTT
TRBV10-2,.,TRBD2,TRBJ2-1,CASKERGLAGSNEQFF,TGCGCCAGCAAGGAAAGGGGACTAGCGGGCTCCAATGAGCAGTTCTTC
TRBV3-1/TRBV3-2,.,TRBD1,TRBJ1-5,CASSQGTGEQPQHF,TGTGCCAGCAGCCAAGGAACAGGGGAACAGCCCCAGCATTTT
TRBV5-4,.,.,TRBJ1-1,CASSRSLQGPEAFF,TGTGCCAGCAGCAGATCCCTACAGGGCCCTGAAGCTTTCTTT
TRBV6-5,.,.,TRBJ2-7,CASSPGFVYEQYF,TGTGCCAGCAGCCCAGGCTTTGTCTACGAGCAGTACTTC
TRBV4-1,.,.,TRBJ2-1,CASSQLVFLNEQFF,TGCGCCAGCAGCCAGTTAGTATTTCTCAATGAGCAGTTCTTC
TRBV5-4,.,.,TRBJ1-2,CASSDYLGGYTF,TGTGCCAGCAGCGATTACCTTGGCGGCTACACCTTC
TRBV19,.,.,TRBJ1-4,CASRKLRGVVNEKLFF,TGTGCCAGTAGGAAACTCAGGGGAGTGGTAAATGAAAAACTGTTTTTT
TRBV7-9,.,.,TRBJ1-1,CASSRDNTEAFF,TGTGCCAGCAGCAGGGATAACACTGAAGCTTTCTTT
TRBV5-1,once,.,TRBJ1-1,CASSRDGNPVGAFF,TGCGCCAGCAGCCGGGACGGTAATCCTGTAGGAGCTTTCTTT
TRBV12-3/TRBV12-4,.,.,TRBJ1-5,CASRREENQPQHF,TGTGCCAGCAGACGGGAAGAGAATCAGCCCCAGCATTTT
TRBV5-1,.,.,TRBJ2-7,CASSDGRLPGSYSYEQYF,TGCGCCAGCAGCGATGGCCGGCTTCCGGGGTCTTACTCCTACGAGCAGTACTTC